This T cell receptor (beta chain) appears in the sequencing data of a study of cytotoxic CD8 clonotypes in ibrutinib-treated CLL. Study-wide background: Across samples, productive templates numbered approximately 260,000 and productive rearrangements reached about 99,000 on average.

The CDR3 loop spans 17 amino acids. Germline values: CDR1 SGHTA, CDR2 FQGNSA. V lost 1 base and J lost 6; bases outside the gene matches: 6. As to this clone: Its antigen is undetermined.

Study-wide findings and caveats: Starting clonality was above that of age-matched healthy donors and tracked circulating CD8+ T-cell counts. Upon ibrutinib response clonality rose, and upon progression it fell back toward baseline.

The assay was immunoSEQ multiplex PCR, and TCRdb's table has in-frame clones only and misses some. The table has 200,000 to 250,000 clones, roughly 65% seen once. This receptor was identified in a human donor with chronic lymphocytic leukemia. Here the sequenced sample was PBMCs, taken after 12 months of ibrutinib treatment. This chain connects TRBV7-2 to TRBJ2-2; 12 bases map to TRBD2. This CDR3 reads CASSLEVLAGGSGELFF. As DNA, the CDR3 is TGTGCCAGCAGCTTAGAAGTACTAGCGGGAGGATCCGGGGAGCTGTTTTTT.